This record looks at one TCR beta chain sequence and its context. Its antigen is not known. Compared with germline, one end of the junction differs, possibly owing to a read error. This sample stems from a study of blood T cells in healthy people across ages. Study results and limitations: Donors of long life had a larger count of naive CD4+ cells and greater diversity than aged donors.

The CDR3 has 15 amino acids. Germline loops: CDR1 MNHEY, CDR2 SVGAGI. Those donating, healthy Caucasian individuals from Russia, were aged about 6 to 95. For the second PCR, which ran for roughly 7 to 11 cycles, a sample-barcoded 5' primer and a J-beta primer mix were used. TCRdb reprocessed the 5' RACE reads via MiXCR and lists one record per CDR3 protein. The repertoire holds about 500,000 distinct CDR3 sequences, with less than 25% as singletons. The sample also formed part of further work on T cells of mothers and their children. That investigation notes: Each donor was one of three healthy Caucasian mothers or one of their six children. Over 8.5 million reads per mother and some 2.9 million per child were obtained.

Sequencing was done on a sample of blood. V usage is TRBV6-5 and J usage is TRBJ1-2, with a tentative D call TRBD1 (6 bases). The TCR originated in a boy between 10 and 17 years old in good health. CDR3 coding DNA: TGTGCCAGCAGTTACTCGGTGGGGGGCTACTATGGCTACGCCTTC. It codes for CASSYSVGGYYGYAF.